This TCR beta chain was observed in a study of T cell responses to AZD1222 COVID-19 vaccine. Only in-frame clones appear in the TCRdb table, and some are missing; sequencing was by immunoSEQ multiplex PCR. The sample lists about 45,000 clones, approximately 90% occurring once. Trimming left V 2 bases short and J 8 bases short, with 16 bases between. The CDR3 sequence is 15 residues long. In germline, CDR1 is LGHDT, CDR2 YNNKEL (reference sequence). Comments on this clone: Its antigen is unknown.

Whole-study findings and limits: Most donors were white British, females outnumbered males, and clonal diversity was possibly underestimated. There were repertoire samples only from the period after the peak T cell response. Receipt of two AZD1222 doses was followed by a rise in Spike-specific TCR breadth and depth.

This specimen consisted of peripheral blood, obtained 28 days after the second AZD1222 dose. V is TRBV3-1 (or the pseudogene TRBV3-2) and J is TRBJ2-1; D assignment may be TRBD1 or TRBD2 (6 bases each). This clonotype originated in an adult who received the AZD1222 COVID-19 vaccine. Here the CDR3 reads CASSQSSGARHEQFF. The CDR3 DNA sequence: TGTGCCAGCAGCCAATCTTCGGGGGCGCGGCATGAGCAGTTCTTC.